What follows are 25 T cell receptor beta chains derived from one specimen sequenced in a study of blood T cell repertoires in COVID-19. Clones were read by immunoSEQ multiplex PCR, and TCRdb kept only the in-frame ones, dropping some. The sample yields approximately 37,000 clones, 80% to 90% seen once. The sample taken for sequencing was peripheral blood. The source is a woman in her 70s with acute or convalescent COVID-19.

This chain connects TRBV19 to TRBJ2-5; possibly TRBD1 for D (6 bases). The length of the CDR3 is 17 residues. V dropped 2 bases and J dropped 1 base, with 17 bases sitting between them. From germline, CDR1 is LNHDA and CDR2 SQIVND (reference sequence). The CDR3 nucleotides are TGTGCCAGTAGTATACTCCCGACAGGTCCGTTCCAAGAGACCCAGTACTTC. It codes for CASSILPTGPFQETQYF.

This chain links TRBV24-1 with TRBJ1-5; D uncertain. This CDR3 has 14 residues. The V end lost 0 bases, the J end lost 1 base, and 3 bases lay between the germline ends. Looked up from germline, CDR1 is KGHDR and CDR2 is SFDVKD. The CDR3 loop reads CATSDLVSNQPQHF. DNA of the CDR3: TGTGCCACCAGTGATTTGGTAAGCAATCAGCCCCAGCATTTT.

Here the CDR3 reads CASSLKRREAEAFF. The CDR3 nucleotides are TGTGCCAGCAGCTTAAAACGAAGGGAGGCTGAAGCTTTCTTT. This chain links TRBV7-8 with TRBJ1-1; D is uncertain. CDR1 SGHVS and CDR2 FQNEAQ come from the germline V gene. Trimming stripped 2 bases from V and 6 bases from J, with 13 bases between. The CDR3 runs to 14 residues.

The chain links TRBV29-1 to TRBJ1-5; 7 positions match TRBD1. This CDR3 contains 15 residues. V was clipped by 6 bases and J by 4 bases; unmatched bases: 12. Germline V CDR1 and CDR2: SQVTM, ANQGSEA. The CDR3 loop reads CSVSEGRGYNQPQHF. The CDR3 nucleotides are TGCAGCGTCTCAGAGGGCAGGGGGTATAATCAGCCCCAGCATTTT.

CDR3 protein: CARSLCLAGVKDEQFF. CDR3 in DNA: TGTGCCAGAAGCTTATGCCTAGCGGGAGTCAAGGATGAGCAGTTCTTC. The chain links TRBV5-3 to TRBJ2-1, with 10 positions matching TRBD2. Being an ORF, TRBV5-3 has a function that is uncertain. The J segment lost 8 bases and the V segment lost 2 bases, leaving 10 bases of the junction unmatched. This CDR3 is 16 amino acids long.

V is TRBV6-2 or TRBV6-3 and J is TRBJ2-7, with D perhaps TRBD2 (5 bases). CDR3 length: 14 residues. V was cut by 6 bases and J by 0 bases, with 12 bases left in between. Germline-derived CDR1 and CDR2 are MNHEY and SVGEGT. CDR3 DNA: TGTGCCAGCAGCTATGGACTCACCTCCTACGAGCAGTACGTC. Amino acids: CASSYGLTSYEQYV.

CDR3 loop: CASSPDTNNSPLHF. DNA for the CDR3: TGTGCCAGCAGCCCCGACACGAATAATTCACCCCTCCACTTT. The chain employs TRBV7-2 and TRBJ1-6; the D is unclear. This CDR3 comprises 14 residues. Between the trimmed V and J ends, which lost 5 bases and 5 bases, there was a span of 10 bases. Germline values: CDR1 SGHTA, CDR2 FQGNSA.

The J gene is TRBJ1-4, the V gene TRBV6-1, with a tentative D call TRBD1 (6 bases). Trimming shortened V by 6 bases and J by 7 bases, and 9 bases separated the two germline ends. Germline assignment: CDR1 MNHNS and CDR2 SASEGT. The CDR3 loop spans 12 amino acids. CDR3 protein: CASSRDTEKLFF. The CDR3 nucleotides read TGTGCCAGCAGCCGGGACACTGAAAAACTGTTTTTT.

The V call is TRBV5-1, the J call TRBJ1-3, with unresolved D. V lost 1 base and J lost 6, with 5 bases in between. This CDR3 has 12 amino acids. The germline CDR1 and CDR2 sequences are SGHRS and YFSETQ. The chain's CDR3 is CASSLPSNTIYF. DNA of the CDR3: TGCGCCAGCAGCTTGCCCTCAAACACCATATATTTT.

The chain couples TRBV5-8 to TRBJ2-7; TRBD2 might be the D (6 bases). This CDR3 is 15 amino acids long. V lost 4 bases and J 6 bases, leaving 20 bases between the germline ends. Germline lookup yields CDR1 SGHTS and CDR2 YDEGEE. The CDR3 here is CASSRGGVILTEQYV. CDR3 coding DNA: TGTGCCAGCAGCCGGGGCGGGGTAATATTAACCGAGCAGTACGTC.

The genes are TRBV24-1 and TRBJ2-1, with 8 bases matching TRBD1. The CDR3 totals 16 residues. Unmatched junction bases numbered 10, after V lost 3 bases and J lost 7 bases. Germline CDR1 is KGHDR and CDR2 is SFDVKD. CDR3 in amino acids: CATSDLGTGLSNEQFF. The CDR3, as DNA: TGTGCCACCAGTGATCTCGGGACAGGACTATCGAATGAGCAGTTCTTC.

The chain recombines TRBV19 with TRBJ2-1; 9 nucleotides match TRBD2. The V and J ends lost 4 bases and 6 bases, in that order; junction bases with no gene match: 4. This CDR3 contains 14 residues. The germline V gene has CDR1 LNHDA and CDR2 SQIVND (reference sequence). The CDR3 DNA sequence: TGTGCCAGTAGTAGGGTAGCGGGAGCCAATGAGCAGTTCTTC. It is translated as CASSRVAGANEQFF.

This chain joins TRBV6-6 and TRBJ2-3; 14 nucleotides line up with TRBD2. CDR3 length: 16 amino acids. From germline, CDR1 is MNHNY and CDR2 SVGAGI (reference sequence). Trimming at V came to 5 bases and at J to 6 bases, leaving 7 bases not matched to a gene. CDR3 protein: CASSRGTSGSRDTQYF. CDR3 nucleotides: TGTGCCAGCAGTCGCGGGACTAGCGGGAGTCGGGATACGCAGTATTTT.

The V call is TRBV5-1, the J call TRBJ2-1, with 7 bases that match TRBD1. Losses at the gene ends were 1 base for V and 0 bases for J; bases not matched to a gene: 4. The CDR3 totals 16 residues. From germline, CDR1 is SGHRS and CDR2 YFSETQ. The CDR3 sequence: CASSLIAGGSYNEQFF. The CDR3 DNA follows: TGCGCCAGCAGCTTGATAGCAGGGGGCTCCTACAATGAGCAGTTCTTC.

The chain combines TRBV4-1 with TRBJ1-5; 9 nucleotides line up with TRBD1. In germline, CDR1 is MGHRA, CDR2 YSYEKL. Trimming removed 0 bases from V and 2 bases from J; junction bases left unmatched: 8. The CDR3 totals 18 residues. This chain's CDR3 is CASSQERTGVGGNQPQHF. The CDR3 DNA is TGCGCCAGCAGCCAAGAGCGGACAGGGGTTGGTGGCAATCAGCCCCAGCATTTT.

The chain links TRBV5-4 to TRBJ1-3; 7 nucleotides agree with TRBD1. This CDR3 is 14 amino acids long. After removal of 7 bases from V and 1 base from J, the junction contained 5 bases not matched to a gene. The V gene's germline CDR1 is SGHNT and CDR2 YYREEE (reference sequence). The CDR3 DNA is TGTGCCAGCGGATTACAGGGGTCTGGAAACACCATATATTTT. Protein: CASGLQGSGNTIYF.

The chain joins TRBV21-1 to TRBJ2-2; TRBD2 reflects the table's D call only, with no check against the DNA. TRBV21-1 is flagged as a pseudogene. This CDR3 has 16 residues. The CDR3 DNA reads as TGTGCCAGCAGCAAAGCGCTCGGACTCCATTCCGGGGAGCTGTTTTTT. It is translated as CASSKALGLHSGELFF.

J is TRBJ1-1 and V is TRBV2, with D possibly matching TRBD1 (6 bases). CDR3 length: 15 amino acids. In germline, CDR1 is SNHLY, CDR2 FYNNEI. Trimming pared 4 bases from V and 6 bases from J, leaving 18 bases between. The CDR3 DNA reads as TGTGCCAGCAGTGCGGAAATTGGGGGCGCCTCTGAAGCTTTCTTT. It translates to CASSAEIGGASEAFF.

This clone was seen only once. The chain has TRBV19 and TRBJ1-2; D is unresolved. Germline CDR1 reads LNHDA; CDR2 reads SQIVND (reference sequence). V gave up 7 bases and J gave up 4 bases, with 10 bases separating them. The CDR3 runs to 12 residues. CDR3 DNA sequence: TGTGCCAGTACGACAATCAGCTATGGCTACACCTTC. It codes for CASTTISYGYTF. Drawing the rest from reference TRBV19 and TRBJ1-2, the complete variable domain is DGGITQSPKYLFRKEGQNVTLSCEQNLNHDAMYWYRQDPGQGLRLIYYSQIVNDFQKGDIAEGYSVSREKKESFPLTVTSAQKNPTAFYLCASTTISYGYTFGSGTRLTVV.

The CDR3 region has the DNA TGTGCCAGCAGCTCCCTCGGACTAGCCGTGGAGACCCAGTACTTC. It codes for CASSSLGLAVETQYF. The chain is built from TRBV5-6 and TRBJ2-5, with 8 bases identical to TRBD2. Germline trimming cut 3 bases from V and 5 bases from J; bases unmatched to any gene: 9. Germline V gives CDR1 SGHDT, CDR2 YYEEEE. There are 15 residues in the CDR3.

The chain is built from TRBV21-1 and TRBJ2-5; the table's D call, TRBD1, has no DNA check behind it. TRBV21-1 corresponds to a pseudogene. The CDR3 has 14 amino acids. The CDR3 protein is CAYSWKGAGETQYF. The CDR3 nucleotides are TGTGCCTATTCTTGGAAGGGGGCAGGGGAGACCCAGTACTTC.

A few counts support this clone. The chain recombines TRBV5-1 with TRBJ2-3; TRBD1 matches at 7 bases. The CDR3 sequence is 14 residues long. The V gene end was trimmed by 5 bases and the J gene end by 2 bases; junction bases not matched to a gene: 5. CDR1 and CDR2 from the germline V gene are SGHRS and YFSETQ. The CDR3 DNA sequence: TGCGCCAGCAGTCGGACAGGTTCCACAGATACGCAGTATTTT. The encoded protein is CASSRTGSTDTQYF.

The CDR3 DNA follows: TGTGCCAGCAGTTCCGACAGGGGCGACTCCTACGAGCAGTACGTC. It specifies CASSSDRGDSYEQYV. The chain carries TRBV6-4 and TRBJ2-7, with TRBD1 matching 8 bases. V lost 5 bases and J lost 0; bases outside the gene matches: 6. CDR1 is MRHNA, CDR2 SNTAGT, per germline. CDR3 length equals 15 residues.

The chain joins TRBV24-1 to TRBJ2-2, with D perhaps matching TRBD1 (5 bases). CDR3 length: 16 residues. CDR1 is KGHDR and CDR2 is SFDVKD in the germline V gene. The V and J ends lost 1 base and 5 bases respectively, with 13 bases between them. In DNA, the CDR3 is TGTGCCACCAGTGATTTCGGGCAGGGTCGGACCGGGGAGCTGTTTTTT. Amino acid sequence: CATSDFGQGRTGELFF.

The chain links TRBV30 to TRBJ2-3, with D perhaps TRBD2 (6 bases). This CDR3 is 14 amino acids long. V lost 0 bases to trimming and J lost 2 bases, with 9 bases between them. Germline V gene lookup returns CDR1 GTSNPN and CDR2 SVGIG (reference sequence). The CDR3 DNA reads TGTGCCTGGAGTGTAACGGGAGCCACAGATACGCAGTATTTT. Protein sequence: CAWSVTGATDTQYF.